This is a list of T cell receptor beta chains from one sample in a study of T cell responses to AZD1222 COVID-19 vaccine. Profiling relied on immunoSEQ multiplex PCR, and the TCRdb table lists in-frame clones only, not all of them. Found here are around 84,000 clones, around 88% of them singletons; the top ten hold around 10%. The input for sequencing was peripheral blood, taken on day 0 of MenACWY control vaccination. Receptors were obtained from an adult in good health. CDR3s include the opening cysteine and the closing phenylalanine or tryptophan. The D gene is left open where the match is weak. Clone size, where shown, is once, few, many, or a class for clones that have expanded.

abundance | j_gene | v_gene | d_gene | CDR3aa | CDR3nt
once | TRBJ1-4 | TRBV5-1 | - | CASSGGQSNEKLFF | TGCGCCAGCAGCGGAGGACAGTCTAATGAAAAACTGTTTTTT
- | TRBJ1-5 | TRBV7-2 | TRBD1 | CASSLGGQGGRQPQHF | TGTGCCAGCAGCTTAGGTGGACAGGGAGGAAGGCAGCCCCAGCATTTT
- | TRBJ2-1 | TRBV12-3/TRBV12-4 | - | CASSFSGGRIRFF | TGTGCCAGCAGTTTTTCGGGCGGACGGATTCGTTTCTTC
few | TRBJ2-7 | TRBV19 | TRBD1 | CASSSRDRVYEQYF | TGTGCCAGTAGTAGCCGGGACAGGGTCTACGAGCAGTACTTC
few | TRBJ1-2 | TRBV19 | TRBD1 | CASLGQASRNYGYTF | TGTGCCAGTCTTGGACAGGCGAGTCGAAACTATGGCTACACCTTC
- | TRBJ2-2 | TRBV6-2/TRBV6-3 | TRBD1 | CASSYRDRWELFF | TGTGCCAGCAGTTACCGGGACAGATGGGAGCTGTTTTTT
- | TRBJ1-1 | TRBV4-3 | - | CASSQDIGDGTEAFF | TGCGCCAGCAGCCAAGATATCGGGGATGGGACTGAAGCTTTCTTT
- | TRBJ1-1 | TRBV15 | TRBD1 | CATSSGQAGEAFF | TGTGCCACCAGCAGCGGACAGGCGGGTGAAGCTTTCTTT
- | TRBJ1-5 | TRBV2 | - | CASSGGTENQPQHF | TGTGCCAGCAGTGGCGGGACGGAAAATCAGCCCCAGCATTTT
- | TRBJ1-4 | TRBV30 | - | CAWSVQGFRVEKLFF | TGTGCCTGGAGTGTGCAGGGGTTTCGGGTTGAAAAACTGTTTTTT
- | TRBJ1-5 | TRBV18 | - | CASSPPNEPQHF | TGTGCCAGCTCACCACCAAACGAGCCCCAGCATTTT
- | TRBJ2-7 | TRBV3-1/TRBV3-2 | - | CASSQGAGFSYEQYF | TGTGCCAGCAGCCAAGGGGCAGGATTCTCCTACGAGCAGTACTTC
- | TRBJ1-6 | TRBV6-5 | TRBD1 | CASSPGTGQHSPLHF | TGTGCCAGCAGTCCCGGGACAGGGCAACATTCACCCCTCCACTTT
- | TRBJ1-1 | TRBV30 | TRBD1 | CARDRVNTEAFF | TGTGCCCGGGACAGGGTGAACACTGAAGCTTTCTTT
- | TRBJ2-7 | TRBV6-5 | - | CASSYPWGRNEQYF | TGTGCCAGCAGTTACCCGTGGGGGCGCAACGAGCAGTACTTC
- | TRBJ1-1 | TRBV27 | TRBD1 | CASSLLPGGNTEAFF | TGTGCCAGCAGTTTATTGCCAGGGGGTAACACTGAAGCTTTCTTT
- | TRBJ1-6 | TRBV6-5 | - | CASSTGNAPLHF | TGTGCCAGCAGTACAGGGAATGCACCCCTCCACTTT
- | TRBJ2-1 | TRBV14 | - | CASSQVSYTGNEQFF | TGTGCCAGCAGCCAAGTTTCCTATACCGGCAATGAGCAGTTCTTC
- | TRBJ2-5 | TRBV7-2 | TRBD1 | CASSLHRGQETQYF | TGTGCCAGCAGCCTCCACAGGGGTCAAGAGACCCAGTACTTC
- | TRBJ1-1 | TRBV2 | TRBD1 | CASSRDRANTEAFF | TGTGCCAGCAGTCGCGACAGGGCGAACACTGAAGCTTTCTTT
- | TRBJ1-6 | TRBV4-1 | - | CASSQAPGPNNSPLHF | TGCGCCAGCAGCCAAGCCCCGGGTCCAAATAATTCACCCCTCCACTTT
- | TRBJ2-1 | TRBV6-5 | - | CASRAQGRRSNEQFF | TGTGCCAGCAGGGCCCAGGGGCGCCGGAGCAATGAGCAGTTCTTC